Given below is one T cell receptor (beta chain) in context. The antigen is undetermined. The data were taken from a study of post-analysis software for immune sequencing data. As for the study in general: The courses of disease that were included comprised relapsing-remitting, secondary progressive and progressive-relapsing multiple sclerosis.

Included in the TCR beta cDNA libraries were unique molecular identifiers. TCRdb processed the PCR reads anew with MiXCR; each CDR3 protein has one entry. The sample gives 430,000 or so distinct CDR3 sequences, approximately 38% of which show up once; under 9% is in the top ten. Study observations and caveats: Elevated frequency relative to controls characterized roughly five TRBV segments in patients, TRBV5-6, TRBV5-1 and TRBV20-1 among them.

The V segment lost 5 bases and the J segment 3 bases; nucleotides outside the gene matches: 7. This CDR3 comprises 15 residues. CDR1 is SEHNR, CDR2 FQNEAQ, per germline (reference sequence). The clonotype originates from a girl under 10 years old with multiple sclerosis. Input material: blood. This chain uses TRBV7-9 with TRBJ2-1; TRBD2 matches at 7 bases. The CDR3 DNA reads as TGTGCCAGCAGCAGAGTAGCGGGTGGCTACAATGAGCAGTTCTTC. Amino acid sequence: CASSRVAGGYNEQFF. Looking up the rest from reference TRBV7-9 and TRBJ2-1 gives the full variable domain: DTGVSQNPRHKITKRGQNVTFRCDPISEHNRLYWYRQTLGQGPEFLTYFQNEAQLEKSRLLSDRFSAERPKGSFSTLEIQRTEQGDSAMYLCASSRVAGGYNEQFFGPGTRLTVL.